Sequencing of this T cell receptor (beta chain) was carried out in a study of T-cell reconstitution after alpha-beta-depleted transplantation in children. This clonotype was seen at least ten times. Preparation of the TCRbeta library used unique molecular identifiers. TCRdb re-called the PCR reads with MiXCR, one entry per CDR3 protein. The sample lists more than 150,000 distinct CDR3 sequences; roughly 15% were seen once. Germline V gene sequence: CDR1 MNHNS, CDR2 SASEGT. CDR3 length equals 17 residues. J was trimmed by 1 base and V by 5 bases; bases with no gene match: 4. The receptor was derived from a human donor who donated a stem cell graft to a child with acute lymphoblastic leukemia. This sample comprised PBMCs from the stem cell graft donor, obtained from the stem cell graft. This chain links TRBV6-1 with TRBJ2-2; 13 bases align to TRBD2. The CDR3 reads CASSPRLAGGNTGELFF. For the CDR3, the DNA is TGTGCCAGCAGTCCGAGACTAGCGGGAGGGAACACCGGGGAGCTGTTTTTT.